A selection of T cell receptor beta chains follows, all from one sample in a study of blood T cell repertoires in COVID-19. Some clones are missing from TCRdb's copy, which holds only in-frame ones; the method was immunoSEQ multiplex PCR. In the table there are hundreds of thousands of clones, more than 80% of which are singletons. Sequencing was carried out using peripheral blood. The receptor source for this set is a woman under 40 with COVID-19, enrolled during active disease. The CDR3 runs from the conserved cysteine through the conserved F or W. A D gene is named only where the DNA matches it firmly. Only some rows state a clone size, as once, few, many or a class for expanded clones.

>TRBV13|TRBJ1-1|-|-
CASSFRARNTEAFF
TGTGCCAGCAGCTTCAGGGCTAGGAACACTGAAGCTTTCTTT
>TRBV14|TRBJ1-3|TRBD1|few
CASSQLQGAAGNTIYF
TGTGCCAGCAGCCAGCTACAGGGGGCGGCTGGAAACACCATATATTTT
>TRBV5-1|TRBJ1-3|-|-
CASSLGQGNTIYF
TGCGCCAGCAGCTTGGGACAGGGAAACACCATATATTTT
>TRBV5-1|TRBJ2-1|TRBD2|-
CASSSGLAGGGAYNEQFF
TGCGCCAGCAGCTCCGGACTAGCGGGAGGGGGGGCCTACAATGAGCAGTTCTTC
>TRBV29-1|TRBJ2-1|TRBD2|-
CSVEAPDGGSRNEQFF
TGCAGCGTTGAAGCGCCAGACGGGGGGTCCCGCAATGAGCAGTTCTTC
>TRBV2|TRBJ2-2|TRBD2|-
CASSDPSGGPTGELFF
TGTGCCAGCAGTGACCCTAGCGGGGGTCCCACCGGGGAGCTGTTTTTT
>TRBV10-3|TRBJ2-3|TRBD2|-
CAIGLRGGSTDTQYF
TGTGCCATCGGATTGCGGGGGGGCAGCACAGATACGCAGTATTTT
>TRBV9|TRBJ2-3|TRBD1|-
CASSALRTGGTDTQYF
TGTGCCAGCAGCGCCCTTAGGACAGGGGGGACAGATACGCAGTATTTT
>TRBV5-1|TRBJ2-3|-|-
CASSPEAGTDTQYF
TGCGCCAGCAGCCCCGAGGCCGGCACAGATACGCAGTATTTT
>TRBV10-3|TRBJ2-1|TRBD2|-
CAISEFASGRVLDNEQFF
TGTGCCATCAGTGAATTCGCTAGCGGGAGAGTCCTAGACAATGAGCAGTTCTTC
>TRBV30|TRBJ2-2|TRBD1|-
CAWTWTGGAAGELFF
TGTGCCTGGACCTGGACAGGGGGCGCGGCCGGGGAGCTGTTTTTT
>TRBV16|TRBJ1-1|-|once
CASSQRPKTDTEAFF
TGTGCCAGCAGCCAACGTCCGAAAACGGACACTGAAGCTTTCTTT
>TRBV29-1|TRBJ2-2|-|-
CSVHTTGELFF
TGCAGCGTACACACCACCGGGGAGCTGTTTTTT